The 30 T cell receptor beta chains below were found in one sample sequenced in a study of blood T cell repertoires in COVID-19. Generated by immunoSEQ multiplex PCR, the TCRdb table keeps only in-frame clones and is missing some. The profile shows 75,000 or so clones, 84% of them singletons. Sequencing was performed on peripheral blood. The source is a man aged 50 to 59 with acute or convalescent COVID-19.

The chain is built from TRBV5-6 and TRBJ1-6; D is unclear. Per germline, CDR1 SGHDT and CDR2 YYEEEE. This CDR3 is 16 amino acids long. Trimming took off 0 bases at V and 0 bases at J, with 7 bases between the two ends. The CDR3 nucleotides read TGTGCCAGCAGCTTGGTTAGTAGCTCCTATAATTCACCCCTCCACTTT. Translation: CASSLVSSSYNSPLHF.

V gene TRBV7-2 combines with J gene TRBJ2-7; D might be TRBD1 (6 bases). Trimming took 1 base from V and 3 from J, leaving 13 bases between them. Germline V gene lookup returns CDR1 SGHTA and CDR2 FQGNSA. CDR3 length equals 15 residues. The DNA for the CDR3 is TGTGCCAGCAGCTTAGTGTTTGGCAGGGGCTACGAGCAGTACTTC. It yields the protein CASSLVFGRGYEQYF.

The chain links TRBV11-3 to TRBJ2-1; 9 nucleotides agree with TRBD2. The CDR3 sequence is 18 residues long. Trimming cost V 0 bases and J 5 bases; bases outside gene matches: 11. The germline CDR1 and CDR2 sequences are SGHNT and YENEEA. The CDR3 here is CASSLDSGSSAINNEQFF. The CDR3 DNA sequence: TGTGCCAGCAGCTTAGATAGCGGGAGTTCTGCAATTAACAATGAGCAGTTCTTC. Using reference TRBV11-3 and TRBJ2-1 for the parts outside the CDR3, the full variable domain is EAGVVQSPRYKIIEKKQPVAFWCNPISGHNTLYWYLQNLGQGPELLIRYENEEAVDDSQLPKDRFSAERLKGVDSTLKIQPAELGDSAVYLCASSLDSGSSAINNEQFFGPGTRLTVL.

This clone was seen only a few times. The V call is TRBV30, the J call TRBJ1-6; the match to TRBD1 covers 7 bases. This CDR3 region has 15 residues. V was clipped by 3 bases and J by 0 bases; unmatched bases: 2. Germline CDR1 and CDR2: GTSNPN and SVGIG (reference sequence). CDR3 bases: TGTGCCTGGAGGACAGGGAGCTCCTATAATTCACCCCTCCACTTT. Protein sequence: CAWRTGSSYNSPLHF.

This clone was seen ten or more times. The chain joins TRBV6-2 or TRBV6-3 to TRBJ2-4; a possible D gene is TRBD1 (5 bases). The V gene lost 0 bases and the J gene lost 4 bases, with 10 bases spanning the gap. This CDR3 is built from 15 residues. Germline assignment: CDR1 MNHEY and CDR2 SVGEGT. The CDR3 sequence is CASSYSTTVKNIQYF. The CDR3 DNA is TGTGCCAGCAGTTACTCGACGACAGTTAAAAACATTCAGTACTTC.

This clone was detected a few times. J is TRBJ2-7 and V is TRBV7-2; perhaps TRBD1 as D (6 bases). The CDR3 extends over 14 amino acids. CDR1 is SGHTA and CDR2 is FQGNSA in the germline V gene. Trimming cost V 4 bases and J 0 bases, with 10 bases left between them. This chain's CDR3 is CASSYTGNSYEQYF. CDR3 in DNA: TGTGCCAGCAGCTACACAGGGAACTCCTACGAGCAGTACTTC.

The count of this clone is one. The rearrangement joins TRBV7-9 to TRBJ2-3; 8 nucleotides align to TRBD1. The junction had 1 base not matched to a gene; V was cut back by 1 base and J by 4 bases. The CDR3 sequence is 14 residues long. Germline CDR1 and CDR2: SEHNR and FQNEAQ (reference sequence). The CDR3 DNA reads TGTGCCAGCAGCTTAGGGACAGGGCCAGATACGCAGTATTTT. Its translation is CASSLGTGPDTQYF.

The chain recombines TRBV7-2 with TRBJ1-5; D is unresolved. V was shortened by 6 bases and J by 3 bases, with 6 bases between the two germline ends. Germline CDR1 reads SGHTA; CDR2 reads FQGNSA. This CDR3 spans 12 amino acids. Written as DNA, the CDR3 is TGTGCCAGCAGTAAGCCCAATCAGCCCCAGCATTTT. Its protein product is CASSKPNQPQHF.

This rearrangement joins TRBV6-5 to TRBJ2-7; D remains unclear. V shed 6 bases and J shed 0 bases, with 15 bases lying between them. Germline V gene sequence: CDR1 MNHEY, CDR2 SVGAGI. This CDR3 has 15 amino acids. The CDR3 DNA reads TGTGCCAGCAGAGGATTCGGCCCTAGCTCCTACGAGCAGTACTTC. Translation gives CASRGFGPSSYEQYF.

This clone has a handful of counts. The rearrangement uses TRBV7-2 and TRBJ2-7; D is uncertain. Trimming shortened V by 7 bases and J by 0 bases, and 16 bases separated the two germline ends. Per germline, CDR1 SGHTA and CDR2 FQGNSA. The CDR3 sequence is 15 residues long. The CDR3 reads CASTPDSHPSYEQYF. In DNA, the CDR3 is TGTGCCAGCACGCCTGATAGCCACCCCTCCTACGAGCAGTACTTC. Based on the CDR3 plus reference TRBV7-2 and TRBJ2-7, the full variable domain is GAGVSQSPSNKVTEKGKDVELRCDPISGHTALYWYRQSLGQGLEFLIYFQGNSAPDKSGLPSDRFSAERTGGSVSTLTIQRTQQEDSAVYLCASTPDSHPSYEQYFGPGTRLTVT.

The rearrangement links TRBV2 to TRBJ2-1; 8 bases agree with TRBD2. V gave up 6 bases and J gave up 9 bases; unmatched junction bases: 13. The germline CDR1 and CDR2 sequences are SNHLY and FYNNEI. CDR3 length equals 15 residues. As DNA, the CDR3 is TGTGCCAGCAGCCTAAGCCCGTCCAGCGGGAGTGAGCAGTTCTTC. Protein product: CASSLSPSSGSEQFF.

This clone turned up a few times. The chain links TRBV19 to TRBJ2-1; TRBD1 matches at 11 bases. The CDR3 is 15 residues long. V was pared by 3 bases and J by 6 bases, with 4 bases of the junction left unmatched. From germline, CDR1 is LNHDA and CDR2 SQIVND (reference sequence). CDR3 loop: CASSIGTGGINEQFF. The CDR3 nucleotides read TGTGCCAGTAGTATCGGGACAGGGGGTATCAATGAGCAGTTCTTC.

V usage is TRBV7-7 and J usage is TRBJ2-3; tentative D call: TRBD1 (5 bases). Germline V gene sequence: CDR1 SSHAT, CDR2 FNYEAQ (reference sequence). The CDR3 has 13 residues. Trimming shortened V by 4 bases and J by 4 bases, and 9 bases separated the two germline ends. DNA for the CDR3: TGTGCCAGCAGCTCCTCAGGGTCAGATACGCAGTATTTT. Its translation is CASSSSGSDTQYF.

The gene calls are TRBV4-1 and TRBJ2-1; 7 bases are a match to TRBD2. The CDR3 is 16 amino acids. With 1 base clipped from V and 4 bases from J, the junction kept 7 bases outside the gene matches. Germline CDR1 reads MGHRA; CDR2 reads YSYEKL. CDR3 in amino acids: CASSQGGGGYYNEQFF. The CDR3 DNA sequence: TGCGCCAGCAGCCAAGGTGGGGGGGGATATTACAATGAGCAGTTCTTC.

This clone came up once. This sequence joins TRBV11-2 and TRBJ1-1; possible D gene TRBD1, 6 bases. Per germline, CDR1 SGHAT and CDR2 FQNNGV. This CDR3 is built from 14 residues. V lost 2 bases to trimming and J lost 4 bases, with 11 bases between them. The chain's CDR3 is CASSLFAGATEAFF. The CDR3 DNA follows: TGTGCCAGCAGCTTATTTGCAGGGGCCACTGAAGCTTTCTTT. Combining the CDR3 with reference TRBV11-2 and TRBJ1-1 gives the whole variable domain EAGVAQSPRYKIIEKRQSVAFWCNPISGHATLYWYQQILGQGPKLLIQFQNNGVVDDSQLPKDRFSAERLKGVDSTLKIQPAKLEDSAVYLCASSLFAGATEAFFGQGTRLTVV.

This clone was recorded only once. The gene calls are TRBV19 and TRBJ2-3; 10 nucleotides match TRBD2. The CDR3 sequence is 14 residues long. V was clipped by 4 bases and J by 5 bases; unmatched bases: 3. CDR1 and CDR2 (germline): LNHDA, SQIVND (reference sequence). CDR3 nucleotide sequence: TGTGCCAGTAGTACTAGCGGGGGAGTAGATACGCAGTATTTT. This gives the protein CASSTSGGVDTQYF.

The CDR3 region is CASSYSGPTRPQHF. The CDR3 region has the DNA TGTGCCAGCAGTTACAGCGGCCCGACGCGACCCCAGCATTTT. The chain employs TRBV6-2 or TRBV6-3 and TRBJ1-5; D gene ambiguous. CDR1 and CDR2 (germline): MNHEY, SVGEGT. The V gene lost 2 bases and the J gene lost 10 bases, with 15 bases spanning the gap. The CDR3 sequence is 14 residues long.

This chain joins TRBV7-2 and TRBJ2-1; D might be TRBD2 (6 bases). V gave up 3 bases and J gave up 10 bases, with 13 bases separating them. Germline V gene lookup returns CDR1 SGHTA and CDR2 FQGNSA. This CDR3 comprises 13 residues. For the CDR3, the DNA is TGTGCCAGCAGCTTTTTAGGAGCGGGCGAGCAGTTCTTC. Amino acids: CASSFLGAGEQFF. Full variable domain (remainder filled in from reference TRBV7-2 and TRBJ2-1): GAGVSQSPSNKVTEKGKDVELRCDPISGHTALYWYRQSLGQGLEFLIYFQGNSAPDKSGLPSDRFSAERTGGSVSTLTIQRTQQEDSAVYLCASSFLGAGEQFFGPGTRLTVL.

The CDR3 region is CASTRWGGSGYGYTF. Here the CDR3 DNA reads TGCGCCAGCACCCGGTGGGGGGGCTCTGGCTATGGCTACACCTTC. V usage is TRBV5-1 and J usage is TRBJ1-2, with D perhaps matching TRBD1 (6 bases). The CDR3 contains 15 residues. The germline CDR1 and CDR2 sequences are SGHRS and YFSETQ. Trimming cost V 6 bases and J 4 bases, with 19 bases left between them.

V is TRBV18 and J is TRBJ2-7, with D uncertain. Germline CDR1 is KGHSH and CDR2 is LQKENI. The CDR3 extends over 13 amino acids. V lost 3 bases and J lost 2, with 8 bases in between. In DNA, the CDR3 is TGTGCCAGCTCACCCACGGGTACCTACGAGCAGTACTTC. Translated: CASSPTGTYEQYF.

The chain links TRBV12-3 or TRBV12-4 to TRBJ2-2; tentative D call: TRBD1 (5 bases). The CDR3 covers 13 residues. Trimming removed 5 bases from V and 4 bases from J, with 8 bases in between. CDR3 nucleotides: TGTGCCAGCAGTCCGACAGTCACCGGGGAGCTGTTTTTT. Translated, it gives CASSPTVTGELFF.

The CDR3 region is CASSVGTSGNNEQFF. DNA for the CDR3: TGCGCCAGCAGCGTCGGGACTAGCGGGAACAATGAGCAGTTCTTC. The chain links TRBV5-1 to TRBJ2-1; 13 positions agree with TRBD2. CDR3 length equals 15 residues. The junction had 3 bases not matched to a gene; V was cut back by 4 bases and J by 5 bases. Germline V gene sequence: CDR1 SGHRS, CDR2 YFSETQ. The full variable domain, completed using reference TRBV5-1 and TRBJ2-1, is KAGVTQTPRYLIKTRGQQVTLSCSPISGHRSVSWYQQTPGQGLQFLFEYFSETQRNKGNFPGRFSGRQFSNSRSEMNVSTLELGDSALYLCASSVGTSGNNEQFFGPGTRLTVL.

V gene TRBV24-1 combines with J gene TRBJ2-1, with a possible D match to TRBD1 (5 bases). Germline values: CDR1 KGHDR, CDR2 SFDVKD. Trimming took off 3 bases at V and 1 base at J, with 9 bases between the two ends. The CDR3 extends over 15 amino acids. CDR3 region: CATSDLTDSYNEQFF. In DNA form, the CDR3 reads TGTGCCACCAGTGATCTGACAGATTCCTACAATGAGCAGTTCTTC.

The CDR3 bases are TGCGCCAGCAGCCAAGATAGGGACACACACTACGAGCAGTACTTC. Amino acid sequence: CASSQDRDTHYEQYF. The chain joins TRBV4-1 to TRBJ2-7; maybe TRBD1 (6 bases). This CDR3 is 15 amino acids long. Germline CDR1 and CDR2: MGHRA and YSYEKL. V was pared by 0 bases and J by 3 bases, with 12 bases between.

The chain recombines TRBV27 with TRBJ2-1; 7 nucleotides match TRBD2. The J segment lost 0 bases and the V segment lost 3 bases, leaving 2 bases of the junction unmatched. This CDR3 contains 15 residues. The germline CDR1 and CDR2 sequences are MNHEY and SMNVEV (reference sequence). The DNA for the CDR3 is TGTGCCAGCAGTTTTGGCGGGAGCTCCTACAATGAGCAGTTCTTC. Translating it yields CASSFGGSSYNEQFF.

V and J are TRBV19 and TRBJ2-7, with D maybe TRBD1 (5 bases). CDR1 and CDR2 from the germline V gene are LNHDA and SQIVND (reference sequence). The CDR3 length is 13 residues. V lost 6 bases and J 1 base, leaving 10 bases between the germline ends. The CDR3 nucleotides read TGTGCCAGTAGGACAGCCAGTTCCTACGAGCAGTACTTC. Translated: CASRTASSYEQYF.

The sample holds one count of this clone. The chain links TRBV5-1 to TRBJ2-5, with 7 nucleotides matching TRBD1. V shed 4 bases, J shed 0 bases, and the junction held 6 bases outside the gene matches. Germline V lookup: CDR1 SGHRS, CDR2 YFSETQ. The CDR3 consists of 15 residues. The CDR3 is CASSRGQLNQETQYF. CDR3 coding DNA: TGCGCCAGCAGCAGGGGACAGCTTAACCAAGAGACCCAGTACTTC.

The V gene is TRBV4-3, the J gene TRBJ1-4, with D perhaps TRBD1 (5 bases). V was clipped by 4 bases and J by 4 bases, with 13 bases between them. Germline V gene sequence: CDR1 LGHNA, CDR2 YSLEER. The CDR3 sequence is 15 residues long. The chain's CDR3 is CASSPREGGNEKLFF. The CDR3 DNA reads TGCGCCAGCAGCCCCAGGGAGGGAGGTAATGAAAAACTGTTTTTT.

The chain recombines TRBV11-1 with TRBJ1-5, with D perhaps matching TRBD1 (5 bases). This CDR3 contains 15 residues. Trimming left V 1 base short and J 6 bases short, with 13 bases between. Germline CDR1 reads SGHAT; CDR2 reads FQDESV (reference sequence). CDR3 amino acids: CASSLGTGGGQPQHF. The CDR3 DNA is TGTGCCAGCAGCTTAGGTACAGGCGGTGGTCAGCCCCAGCATTTT.

The chain has TRBV10-3 and TRBJ2-1; D may be TRBD1 (7 bases). CDR1 and CDR2 from the germline V gene are ENHRY and SYGVKD. V dropped 7 bases and J dropped 2 bases, with 24 bases sitting between them. CDR3 size: 18 residues. The CDR3 sequence: CAIKAGGRGTDTYNEQFF. As DNA, the CDR3 is TGTGCCATCAAGGCTGGGGGTCGGGGGACAGACACCTACAATGAGCAGTTCTTC.